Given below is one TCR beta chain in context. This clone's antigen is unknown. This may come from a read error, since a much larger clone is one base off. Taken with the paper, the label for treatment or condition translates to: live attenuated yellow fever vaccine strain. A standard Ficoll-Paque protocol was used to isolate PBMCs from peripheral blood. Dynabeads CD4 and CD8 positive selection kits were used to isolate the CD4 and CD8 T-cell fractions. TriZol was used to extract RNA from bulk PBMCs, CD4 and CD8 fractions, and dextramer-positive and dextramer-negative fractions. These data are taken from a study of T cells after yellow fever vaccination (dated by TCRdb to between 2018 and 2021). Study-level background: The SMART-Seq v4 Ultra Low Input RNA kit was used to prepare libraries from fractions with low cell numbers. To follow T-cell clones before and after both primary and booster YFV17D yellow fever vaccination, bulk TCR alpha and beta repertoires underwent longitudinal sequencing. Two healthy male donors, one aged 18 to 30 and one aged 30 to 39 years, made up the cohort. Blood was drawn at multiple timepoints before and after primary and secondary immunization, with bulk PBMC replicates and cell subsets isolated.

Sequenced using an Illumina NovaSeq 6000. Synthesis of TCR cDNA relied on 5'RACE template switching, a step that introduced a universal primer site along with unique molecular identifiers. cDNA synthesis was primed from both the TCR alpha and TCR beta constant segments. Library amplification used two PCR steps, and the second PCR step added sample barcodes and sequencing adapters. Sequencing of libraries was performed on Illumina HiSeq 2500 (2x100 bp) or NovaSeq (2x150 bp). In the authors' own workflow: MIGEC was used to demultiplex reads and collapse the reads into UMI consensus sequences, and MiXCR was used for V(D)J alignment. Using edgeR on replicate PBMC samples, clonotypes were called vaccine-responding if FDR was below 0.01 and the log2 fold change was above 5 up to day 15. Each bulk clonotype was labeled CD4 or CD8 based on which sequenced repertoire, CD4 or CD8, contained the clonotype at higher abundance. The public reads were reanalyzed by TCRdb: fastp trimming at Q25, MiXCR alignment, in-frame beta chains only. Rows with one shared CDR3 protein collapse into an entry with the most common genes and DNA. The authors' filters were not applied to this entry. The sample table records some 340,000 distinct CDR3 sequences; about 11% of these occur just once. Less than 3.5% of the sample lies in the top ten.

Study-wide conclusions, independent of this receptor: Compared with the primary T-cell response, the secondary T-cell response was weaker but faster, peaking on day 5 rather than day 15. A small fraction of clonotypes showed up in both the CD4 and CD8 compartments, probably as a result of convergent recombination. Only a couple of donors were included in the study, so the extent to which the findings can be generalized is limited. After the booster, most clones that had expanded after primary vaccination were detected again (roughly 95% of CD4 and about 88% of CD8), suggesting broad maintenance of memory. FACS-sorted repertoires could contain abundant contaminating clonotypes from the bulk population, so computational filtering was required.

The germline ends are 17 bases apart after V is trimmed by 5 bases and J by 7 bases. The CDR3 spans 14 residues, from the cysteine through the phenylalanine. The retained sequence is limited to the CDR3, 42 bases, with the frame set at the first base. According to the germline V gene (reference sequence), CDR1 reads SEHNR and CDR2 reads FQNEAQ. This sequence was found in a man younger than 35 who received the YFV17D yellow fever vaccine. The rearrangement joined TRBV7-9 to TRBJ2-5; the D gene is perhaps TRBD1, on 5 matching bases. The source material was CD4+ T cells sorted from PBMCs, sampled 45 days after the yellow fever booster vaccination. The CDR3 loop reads CASSPVPGRPTQYF. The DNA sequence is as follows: TGTGCCAGCAGCCCAGTGCCAGGGCGTCCGACCCAGTACTTC. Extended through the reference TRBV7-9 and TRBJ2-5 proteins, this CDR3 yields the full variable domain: DTGVSQNPRHKITKRGQNVTFRCDPISEHNRLYWYRQTLGQGPEFLTYFQNEAQLEKSRLLSDRFSAERPKGSFSTLEIQRTEQGDSAMYLCASSPVPGRPTQYFGPGTRLLVL.